This T cell receptor (beta chain) was sequenced for a study of blood T cell repertoires in COVID-19. TCRdb's copy holds only in-frame clones and misses some; the assay was immunoSEQ multiplex PCR. The sample records roughly 140,000 clones, approximately 83% being singletons. Germline lookup yields CDR1 SGHKS and CDR2 YYEKEE (reference sequence). V lost 0 bases and J lost 6, with 10 bases in between. The CDR3 totals 14 residues. The material sequenced was peripheral blood. This chain links TRBV5-5 with TRBJ1-5; possible D gene TRBD1, 6 bases. This clonotype originated in a woman aged 55 to 70 with COVID-19, enrolled during active disease. In DNA form, the CDR3 reads TGTGCCAGCAGCTTGGCCGGCAGGGGTCAGCCCCAGCATTTT. Protein sequence: CASSLAGRGQPQHF.